The 30 T cell receptor beta chains listed next were all sequenced from one sample in a study of CD8 T cells in ankylosing spondylitis. Study conclusions and caveats: About 8 highly homologous variants made up a TCR beta motif that seemed to typify ankylosing spondylitis blood.

MiXCR, applied by TCRdb to the 5' RACE reads, yields one record per CDR3 protein. Of hundreds of thousands of distinct CDR3 sequences in the sample, 12% were seen once. Their antigen targets remain unknown. The sample consisted of blood, either unsorted or a sorted T cell fraction (not recorded which). All receptors derive from a male donor with ankylosing spondylitis.

This clonotype came up a few times. The J gene is TRBJ2-3, the V gene TRBV4-2; D is perhaps TRBD1 (6 bases). CDR1 is LGHNA and CDR2 is YNFKEQ in the germline V gene. The V and J ends lost 0 bases and 8 bases respectively, with 21 bases between them. This CDR3 region has 17 residues. The CDR3 coding sequence is TGTGCCAGCAGCCAAGATGAAGCCAGGGGCGCACAGACTACGCAGTATTTT. Its protein is CASSQDEARGAQTTQYF.

The chain recombines TRBV2 with TRBJ2-5; D unclear. Germline values: CDR1 SNHLY, CDR2 FYNNEI. Trimming removed 3 bases from V and 4 bases from J, with 6 bases in between. The CDR3 length is 12 residues. In DNA, the CDR3 is TGTGCCAGCAGTGAGACCCCAGAGACCCAGTACTTC. This sequence encodes CASSETPETQYF.

The sample holds many counts of this clonotype. The chain uses TRBV4-3 and TRBJ2-2; unclear D gene. V was trimmed by 2 bases and J by 5 bases, leaving 9 bases between them. Per the germline V gene, CDR1 is LGHNA and CDR2 is YSLEER. The CDR3 extends over 14 amino acids. The CDR3 here is CASSQRDQTGELFF. CDR3 bases: TGCGCCAGCAGCCAACGAGACCAGACCGGGGAGCTGTTTTTT.

This clonotype was found a few times. This rearrangement joins TRBV9 to TRBJ2-7, with D possibly being TRBD1 (6 bases). In germline, CDR1 is SGDLS, CDR2 YYNGEE. This CDR3 is 13 amino acids long. Trimming removed 3 bases at V and 7 bases at J, with 14 bases between. The DNA for the CDR3 is TGTGCCAGCAGCGCAGGGACACTGAGGGAGCAGTACTTC. Translation gives CASSAGTLREQYF. Full variable domain (missing parts from reference TRBV9 and TRBJ2-7): DSGVTQTPKHLITATGQRVTLRCSPRSGDLSVYWYQQSLDQGLQFLIQYYNGEERAKGNILERFSAQQFPDLHSELNLSSLELGDSALYFCASSAGTLREQYFGPGTRLTVT.

The chain has TRBV18 and TRBJ1-5; D ambiguous. V gave up 3 bases and J gave up 3 bases, with 12 bases separating them. Germline lookup yields CDR1 KGHSH and CDR2 LQKENI. The CDR3 covers 15 residues. The DNA of the CDR3 is TGTGCCAGCTCACCCACAAGTGTCTTCAATCAGCCCCAGCATTTT. Translation: CASSPTSVFNQPQHF.

This clonotype was detected only a few times. The chain employs TRBV28 and TRBJ1-3, with D perhaps matching TRBD1 (6 bases). Germline V gene data show CDR1 as MDHEN and CDR2 as SYDVKM. The ends were cut back, 6 bases at V and 3 bases at J, with 15 bases in the middle. This CDR3 contains 15 residues. CDR3 region: CASRIGGTSGNTIYF. In DNA, the CDR3 is TGTGCCAGCAGGATAGGGGGGACGAGTGGAAACACCATATATTTT.

The table lists this clonotype with many counts. Sequence at one end of the junction differs from germline and may be a read error. The chain uses TRBV5-6 and TRBJ2-5; D may be TRBD2 (6 bases). The CDR3 covers 13 residues. Per germline, CDR1 SGHDT and CDR2 YYEEEE. As DNA, the CDR3 is TGTGCCAGCAGCGCGCTGGAGAAGACCGAGCGGGCCTTC. This gives the protein CASSALEKTERAF.

This chain connects TRBV7-2 to TRBJ1-2; TRBD1 might be the D (5 bases). This CDR3 has 14 residues. V dropped 5 bases and J dropped 7 bases, with 17 bases sitting between them. CDR1 SGHTA and CDR2 FQGNSA come from the germline V gene. Written as DNA, the CDR3 is TGTGCCAGCAGCCTAGGGGCAGGGCTCGGTGGCTACACCTTC. Translating gives CASSLGAGLGGYTF.

About this clonotype itself: A single base separates this from a much larger clone, so it may be a read error. The chain recombines TRBV20-1 with TRBJ2-7; 10 bases map to TRBD2. In germline, CDR1 is DFQATT, CDR2 SNEGSKA (reference sequence). The CDR3 is 13 residues long. Trimming removed 7 bases from V and 2 bases from J; junction bases left unmatched: 5. For the CDR3, the DNA is TGCAGTGTTGTAGCGGGAGGTACCTACGAGCAGTACTTC. Its protein product is CSVVAGGTYEQYF.

This clonotype was seen repeatedly, ten times or more. The chain uses TRBV20-1 and TRBJ1-1, with a possible D match to TRBD1 (5 bases). Germline loops: CDR1 DFQATT, CDR2 SNEGSKA (reference sequence). This CDR3 has 12 amino acids. The ends were cut back, 4 bases at V and 1 base at J, with 7 bases in the middle. The CDR3 protein is CSATGQNTEAFF. DNA of the CDR3: TGCAGTGCTACCGGACAGAACACTGAAGCTTTCTTT.

At least ten counts were recorded for this clonotype. This rearrangement joins TRBV6-5 to TRBJ1-1, with unresolved D. The CDR3 sequence is 12 residues long. V was shortened by 7 bases and J by 3 bases, with 9 bases between the two germline ends. From germline, CDR1 is MNHEY and CDR2 SVGAGI. DNA of the CDR3: TGTGCCAGCAAGGGATGGTACACTGAAGCTTTCTTT. Protein sequence: CASKGWYTEAFF.

The chain recombines TRBV29-1 with TRBJ2-3; D ambiguous. Germline V lookup: CDR1 SQVTM, CDR2 ANQGSEA. With 3 bases removed from V and 6 bases from J, the gap between germline ends came to 7 bases. The CDR3 consists of 11 residues. Here the CDR3 reads CSVEVGDTQYF. CDR3 nucleotide sequence: TGCAGCGTTGAGGTGGGGGATACGCAGTATTTT.

In regard to this clonotype: One junction end disagrees with the germline gene, perhaps due to a read error. V and J are TRBV7-2 and TRBJ2-3, with D hard to call. The CDR3 has 12 amino acids. Germline V CDR1 and CDR2: SGHTA, FQGNSA. In DNA form, the CDR3 reads TGTGCCAGCAGCCGATATGTAGATACGCATTATTTT. Protein: CASSRYVDTHYF.

The J gene is TRBJ1-2, the V gene TRBV30, with a tentative D call TRBD1 (6 bases). The CDR3 covers 13 residues. Trimming removed 6 bases at V and 1 base at J, with 12 bases between. Germline-derived CDR1 and CDR2 are GTSNPN and SVGIG (reference sequence). CDR3 DNA sequence: TGTGCCTGCGCGACAGGAAATAACTATGGCTACACCTTC. Protein: CACATGNNYGYTF. The variable domain in full, completed from reference TRBV30 and TRBJ1-2, reads SQTIHQWPATLVQPVGSPLSLECTVEGTSNPNLYWYRQAAGRGLQLLFYSVGIGQISSEVPQNLSASRPQDRQFILSSKKLLLSDSGFYLCACATGNNYGYTFGSGTRLTVV.

At least ten counts were recorded for this clonotype. The chain carries TRBV18 and TRBJ2-3; 7 bases line up with TRBD1. This CDR3 is 15 amino acids long. In germline, CDR1 is KGHSH, CDR2 LQKENI. V trimming: 4 bases; J trimming: 2 bases; junction bases outside the gene matches: 6. CDR3 nucleotides: TGTGCCAGCTCACTTTGGGACAGATCCACAGATACGCAGTATTTT. It codes for CASSLWDRSTDTQYF.

The J gene is TRBJ2-3, the V gene TRBV7-2; TRBD2 matches at 13 bases. The germline V gene has CDR1 SGHTA and CDR2 FQGNSA. This CDR3 has 17 amino acids. V lost 6 bases, J lost 3 bases, and 9 bases stayed unmatched. In DNA, the CDR3 is TGTGCCAGCAGTTTCGCCCCGGGACTAGCGGGGACAGATACGCAGTATTTT. Translated: CASSFAPGLAGTDTQYF. Drawing the rest from reference TRBV7-2 and TRBJ2-3, the complete variable domain is GAGVSQSPSNKVTEKGKDVELRCDPISGHTALYWYRQSLGQGLEFLIYFQGNSAPDKSGLPSDRFSAERTGGSVSTLTIQRTQQEDSAVYLCASSFAPGLAGTDTQYFGPGTRLTVL.

The V and J genes are TRBV3-1 and TRBJ1-5; 7 nucleotides line up with TRBD1. This CDR3 has 17 amino acids. Germline V gene data show CDR1 as LGHDT and CDR2 as YNNKEL (reference sequence). The ends lost 4 bases at V and 0 bases at J; junction bases unmatched: 9. CDR3 loop: CASSPSTGAHSNQPQHF. For the CDR3, the DNA is TGTGCCAGCAGCCCATCAACAGGGGCCCATAGCAATCAGCCCCAGCATTTT.

V is TRBV6-5 and J is TRBJ2-3; TRBD2 aligns across 8 bases. Germline V gene lookup returns CDR1 MNHEY and CDR2 SVGAGI. CDR3 length: 19 amino acids. J lost 5 bases, V lost 1 base, and 17 bases had no gene match. CDR3 protein: CASSYLGRLGGAGGDTQYF. The CDR3 region has the DNA TGTGCCAGCAGTTACTTAGGTCGGCTCGGGGGGGCCGGGGGAGATACGCAGTATTTT.

This clonotype was counted a few times. The chain couples TRBV18 to TRBJ2-3; D is undetermined. CDR3 size: 13 residues. V lost 5 bases and J lost 2, with 8 bases in between. Germline-derived CDR1 and CDR2 are KGHSH and LQKENI. The chain's CDR3 is CASSSYDTDTQYF. The CDR3 DNA sequence: TGTGCCAGCTCATCCTATGACACAGATACGCAGTATTTT. Complete variable domain (other parts from reference TRBV18 and TRBJ2-3): NAGVMQNPRHLVRRRGQEARLRCSPMKGHSHVYWYRQLPEEGLKFMVYLQKENIIDESGMPKERFSAEFPKEGPSILRIQQVVRGDSAAYFCASSSYDTDTQYFGPGTRLTVL.

In its sample, this clonotype was seen many times. V gene TRBV29-1 combines with J gene TRBJ1-1, with 8 bases fitting TRBD1. This CDR3 is 13 amino acids long. J was trimmed by 6 bases and V by 7 bases; bases with no gene match: 10. Germline V CDR1 and CDR2: SQVTM, ANQGSEA. The CDR3 protein is CSAGTGFPPEAFF. The CDR3 nucleotides are TGCAGCGCCGGGACAGGATTCCCCCCTGAAGCTTTCTTT. The whole variable domain, filled in from reference TRBV29-1 and TRBJ1-1, reads SAVISQKPSRDICQRGTSLTIQCQVDSQVTMMFWYRQQPGQSLTLIATANQGSEATYESGFVIDKFPISRPNLTFSTLTVSNMSPEDSSIYLCSAGTGFPPEAFFGQGTRLTVV.

The J gene is TRBJ1-3, the V gene TRBV20-1; 7 nucleotides align to TRBD1. With 5 bases clipped from V and 4 bases from J, the junction kept 5 bases outside the gene matches. CDR3 length: 13 residues. CDR1 is DFQATT and CDR2 is SNEGSKA in the germline V gene (reference sequence). The CDR3 DNA reads TGCAGTGCTTATAACAGGGGAGGAAACACCATATATTTT. Its protein is CSAYNRGGNTIYF.

The chain recombines TRBV6-5 with TRBJ2-1; 12 bases are shared with TRBD2. V lost 7 bases, J lost 10 bases, and 8 bases stayed unmatched. Germline CDR1 reads MNHEY; CDR2 reads SVGAGI. This CDR3 is built from 14 residues. The CDR3 bases are TGTGCCAGCACTTGGGCTAGCGGGAGGGACGAGCAGTTCTTC. This gives the protein CASTWASGRDEQFF.

This clonotype turned up a few times. This CDR3 reads CASSFDSNEQFF. As DNA, the CDR3 is TGTGCCAGCAGCTTCGACAGCAATGAGCAGTTCTTC. V gene TRBV7-2 combines with J gene TRBJ2-1; weak D call: TRBD1 (5 bases). This CDR3 region has 12 residues. Between the trimmed V and J ends, which lost 3 bases and 6 bases, there was a span of 6 bases. Germline V gives CDR1 SGHTA, CDR2 FQGNSA.

This clonotype was counted many times. The chain carries TRBV7-9 and TRBJ2-1; D remains unclear. From germline, CDR1 is SEHNR and CDR2 FQNEAQ (reference sequence). The CDR3 loop spans 12 amino acids. Trimming cost V 2 bases and J 10 bases, with 9 bases left between them. CDR3: CASSLTEDEQFF. In DNA, the CDR3 is TGTGCCAGCAGCTTAACAGAGGACGAGCAGTTCTTC.

There are many counts of this clonotype. The chain recombines TRBV10-3 with TRBJ2-3; unclear D gene. The CDR3 has 11 amino acids. The V end was cut by 4 bases, the J end by 5 bases, with 4 bases between. Germline V gives CDR1 ENHRY, CDR2 SYGVKD. CDR3 bases: TGTGCCATCAGTGGAGGAGATACGCAGTATTTT. Amino acids: CAISGGDTQYF.

This sequence joins TRBV25-1 and TRBJ1-2; maybe TRBD1 (5 bases). Per the germline V gene, CDR1 is MGHDK and CDR2 is SYGVNS. The CDR3 totals 16 residues. V lost 2 bases to trimming and J lost 5 bases, with 18 bases between them. Here the CDR3 DNA reads TGTGCCAGCAGTGAAGGGGGTTCCTCATTAGGATATGGCTACACCTTC. Protein: CASSEGGSSLGYGYTF.

The chain couples TRBV3-1 to TRBJ2-2; D not certain. Germline V gene data show CDR1 as LGHDT and CDR2 as YNNKEL (reference sequence). The ends were cut back, 5 bases at V and 4 bases at J, with 17 bases in the middle. This CDR3 spans 16 amino acids. CDR3: CASSSPYLSGTGELFF. The CDR3 DNA sequence: TGTGCCAGCAGCTCCCCCTACCTCTCGGGCACCGGGGAGCTGTTTTTT.

This clonotype has only a few counts. The genes are TRBV7-6 and TRBJ2-3; D could derive from TRBD1 or TRBD2 (6 bases each). The CDR3 consists of 16 residues. From germline, CDR1 is SGHVS and CDR2 FNYEAQ. V lost 0 bases and J 6 bases, leaving 16 bases between the germline ends. The CDR3, as DNA: TGTGCCAGCAGCTTAGCGGGGGGCCGTGCTGGGGATACGCAGTATTTT. Translation gives CASSLAGGRAGDTQYF.

This clonotype came up a few times. CDR3 region: CASSYLGTGDGEQYF. The CDR3 coding sequence is TGTGCCAGCAGTTACCTAGGGACAGGGGACGGCGAGCAGTACTTC. The chain couples TRBV6-2 or TRBV6-3 to TRBJ2-7; 10 bases line up with TRBD1. Germline lookup yields CDR1 MNHEY and CDR2 SVGEGT. The J segment lost 6 bases and the V segment lost 2 bases, leaving 7 bases of the junction unmatched. The CDR3 loop spans 15 amino acids.

The chain uses TRBV7-2 and TRBJ1-6, with D maybe TRBD1 (5 bases). The germline V gene has CDR1 SGHTA and CDR2 FQGNSA. This CDR3 contains 14 residues. V was trimmed by 5 bases and J by 6 bases, leaving 11 bases between them. The chain's CDR3 is CASSKPGVNSPLHF. DNA of the CDR3: TGTGCCAGCAGCAAACCGGGGGTTAATTCACCCCTCCACTTT.